This TCR beta chain was identified during a study of T cell responses to AZD1222 COVID-19 vaccine. Comment on this clone: No antigen is known for it.

Study findings and constraints: The donors showed a predominance of white British ancestry and of females, with possible underestimation of clonal diversity. The breadth and depth of Spike-specific TCRs increased once two AZD1222 doses had been given. Recipients of AZD1222 seropositive at baseline numbered only five or six.

TCRdb keeps only in-frame clones here, not all; method: immunoSEQ multiplex PCR. The sample holds some 130,000 clones, about 87% seen once. This receptor was obtained from an adult in good health. The sample in question was peripheral blood, obtained on day 0 of AZD1222 vaccination.

CDR3 sequence (DNA): TGTGCCAGCAGTGCCAGCGGATTCTACAATGAGCAGTTCTTC. This encodes CASSASGFYNEQFF. The rearrangement links TRBV2 to TRBJ2-1; maybe TRBD2 (5 bases). The CDR3 is made up of 14 amino acids. Trimming cost V 4 bases and J 3 bases, with 10 bases left between them. Germline lookup yields CDR1 SNHLY and CDR2 FYNNEI.